This entry is about one T cell receptor beta chain. These data are taken from a study of radiation and T cells in renal cell carcinoma. Assay: immunoSEQ multiplex PCR; the TCRdb copy retains only in-frame clones and omits some. The table records approximately 120,000 clones, roughly 85% of them present only once. Time point given: baseline pretreatment blood. The treatment was: 15 Gy SBRT to primary tumor, nephrectomy 4 weeks later. V was pared by 9 bases and J by 6 bases, with 3 bases of the junction left unmatched. The CDR3 spans 11 residues. Germline V lookup: CDR1 LNHDA, CDR2 SQIVND (reference sequence).

Sequencing was performed on blood, taken from a patient whose treatment included radiotherapy and nephrectomy. The sequence was obtained from a woman aged 55-69 years with renal cell carcinoma. The genes are TRBV19 and TRBJ2-7; 9 positions agree with TRBD1. As DNA, the CDR3 is TGTGCCAGCCAGACAGGGGGCGAGCAGTACTTC. Amino acids: CASQTGGEQYF.